These 21 T cell receptor beta chains were sequenced from one sample in a study of CXCR3-negative and CXCR3-positive naive CD8 T cells (dated by TCRdb to the late 2010s). The investigation overall reported the following: TRB CDR3s from CXCR3-positive naive cells showed higher hydrophobicity (lower Kidera factor 4), lower energy, and higher strength and volume indices than CXCR3-negative naive cells.

Sequencing took place on a NextSeq 550. The Human TCR Profiling Kit (MiLaboratory) was used to prepare UMI-labeled 5' RACE TRB cDNA libraries. The reads, reprocessed by TCRdb, yield one row per CDR3 protein sequence and no DNA. The table for this sample lists about 84,000 distinct CDR3 sequences. The ten largest account for roughly 0.59% of the sample. Antigen specificity for these receptors is unknown. The sequenced sample was naive CXCR3+ CD8+ T cells from blood. In light of the paper, this sample's cell subset or site label describes: CD45RO-CCR7+CD27+CD95- naive CD8+ T cells expressing CXCR3 (TNR3+). These receptors originate from a human donor in good health. Some clones in this sample may be carry-over from other donors' samples.

The chain uses TRBV7-2 and TRBJ1-2; the D call from TCRdb, TRBD1, cannot be confirmed without DNA. Germline CDR1 is SGHTA and CDR2 is FQGNSA. The CDR3 loop spans 16 amino acids. Here the CDR3 reads CASSPADSPDNYGYTF.

This chain joins TRBV9 and TRBJ2-1. Germline V gives CDR1 SGDLS, CDR2 YYNGEE. The CDR3 is 14 amino acids. The CDR3 protein is CASSVVSSYNEQFF.

The V and J genes are TRBV5-1 and TRBJ2-1. In germline, CDR1 is SGHRS, CDR2 YFSETQ. The length of the CDR3 is 14 residues. The CDR3 region is CASSLAEGSNEQFF.

This chain links TRBV29-1 with TRBJ1-2; TCRdb reports TRBD1, a call that lacks DNA to check it against. Germline CDR1 is SQVTM and CDR2 is ANQGSEA. This CDR3 spans 11 amino acids. CDR3 sequence: CSATHTGDYTF.

The V gene is TRBV3-1, the J gene TRBJ2-7. CDR1 is LGHDT, CDR2 YNNKEL, per germline (reference sequence). This CDR3 is 15 amino acids long. The CDR3 loop reads CASSQELASRYEQYF.

The V call is TRBV2, the J call TRBJ2-6; checking the TCRdb D call of TRBD1 is not possible without DNA. This CDR3 comprises 17 residues. The germline gives CDR1 SNHLY, CDR2 FYNNEI. This chain's CDR3 is CASRPGTEESGANVLTF.

V gene TRBV29-1 combines with J gene TRBJ2-7; TCRdb proposes TRBD2, but this gene call is untestable without DNA. Per the germline V gene, CDR1 is SQVTM and CDR2 is ANQGSEA. There are 17 residues in the CDR3. The CDR3 sequence is CSALAQVRLDGPLEQYF.

This CDR3 reads CASSFELEGDTEAFF. V gene TRBV28 combines with J gene TRBJ1-1. The CDR3 has 15 amino acids. Germline V gives CDR1 MDHEN, CDR2 SYDVKM. The entire variable domain, with the rest obtained from reference TRBV28 and TRBJ1-1, is as follows: DVKVTQSSRYLVKRTGEKVFLECVQDMDHENMFWYRQDPGLGLRLIYFSYDVKMKEKGDIPEGYSVSREKKERFSLILESASTNQTSMYLCASSFELEGDTEAFFGQGTRLTVV.

This chain connects TRBV12-3 or TRBV12-4 to TRBJ1-1; the D call of TRBD1 rests on TCRdb alone, since no DNA is present to check it. The CDR3 totals 16 residues. The CDR3 region is CASKPWDLGGNTEAFF.

V and J are TRBV29-1 and TRBJ2-1. In germline, CDR1 is SQVTM, CDR2 ANQGSEA. This CDR3 contains 12 residues. This chain's CDR3 is CSVVKGTNEQFF.

The rearrangement links TRBV4-2 to TRBJ2-3; no DNA is available, so the TRBD2 call from TCRdb remains unchecked. The CDR3 runs 17 residues. CDR1 is LGHNA and CDR2 is YNFKEQ in the germline V gene. CDR3 amino acids: CASSQHTGLAGTDTQYF.

This chain links TRBV6-2 or TRBV6-3 with TRBJ1-1; the D call from TCRdb, TRBD1, cannot be confirmed without DNA. Germline CDR1 reads MNHEY; CDR2 reads SVGEGT. CDR3 size: 15 residues. CDR3 loop: CASRPRDRENTEAFF.

The gene calls are TRBV5-1 and TRBJ2-7; TCRdb calls TRBD2, which cannot be checked without DNA. This CDR3 has 14 amino acids. Looked up from germline, CDR1 is SGHRS and CDR2 is YFSETQ. This CDR3 reads CASKSGSGVYEQYF.

The rearrangement joins TRBV7-3 to TRBJ2-2; TCRdb's assignment of TRBD1 cannot be checked, as there is no DNA. CDR3 size: 15 residues. Per germline, CDR1 SGHTA and CDR2 FQGTGA. CDR3 sequence reads: CASSPQGRNTGELFF.

This chain links TRBV15 with TRBJ2-7. This CDR3 has 15 amino acids. Germline CDR1 and CDR2: LNHNV and YYDKDF (reference sequence). The CDR3 is CATSREVSGNHEQYF.

This CDR3 reads CSVEDPWDSRNTIYF. The V gene is TRBV29-1, the J gene TRBJ1-3; TCRdb's D gene call, TRBD1, goes unchecked for lack of DNA. Germline loops: CDR1 SQVTM, CDR2 ANQGSEA. The CDR3 is made up of 15 amino acids.

The chain has TRBV18 and TRBJ2-5. Germline V gene data show CDR1 as KGHSH and CDR2 as LQKENI. The CDR3 totals 12 residues. The CDR3 is CASSPGQETQYF.

The V call is TRBV12-3 or TRBV12-4, the J call TRBJ2-7; TCRdb calls TRBD1, which cannot be checked without DNA. The CDR3 runs 18 residues. The CDR3 protein is CASSFPRSRTGACSEQYF.

This chain joins TRBV23-1 and TRBJ2-1; the TCRdb D gene call, TRBD1, has no DNA to confirm it. TRBV23-1 is labeled an ORF, and its function is uncertain. CDR3 length: 18 residues. CDR3 region: CASSQSRDQPTIYNEQFF.

The chain joins TRBV6-6 to TRBJ1-5; TCRdb indicates TRBD1, and absent DNA this call remains unverified. CDR1 is MNHNY, CDR2 SVGAGI, per germline (reference sequence). The CDR3 covers 17 residues. The CDR3 region is CASSYRPGTDSNQPQHF.

The chain has TRBV9 and TRBJ2-1; the TCRdb D gene call, TRBD1, has no DNA to confirm it. The V gene's germline CDR1 is SGDLS and CDR2 YYNGEE. CDR3 size: 15 residues. CDR3 residues: CASRAKGQGADEQFF.